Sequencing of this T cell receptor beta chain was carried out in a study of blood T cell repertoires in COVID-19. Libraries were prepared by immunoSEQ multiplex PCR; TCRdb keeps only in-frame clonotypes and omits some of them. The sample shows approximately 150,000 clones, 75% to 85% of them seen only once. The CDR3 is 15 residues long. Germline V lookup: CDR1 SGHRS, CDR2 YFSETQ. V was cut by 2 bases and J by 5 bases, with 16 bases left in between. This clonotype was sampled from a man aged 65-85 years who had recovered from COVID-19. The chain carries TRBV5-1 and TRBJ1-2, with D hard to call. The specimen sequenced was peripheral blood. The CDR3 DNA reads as TGCGCCAGCAGCTTAGGAGGACCCCAACTATATGGCTACACCTTC. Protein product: CASSLGGPQLYGYTF.